This TCR beta chain was identified during a study of blood T cells in healthy people across ages. The authors ran a second PCR of about 7 to 12 cycles using a sample-barcoded 5' primer and a J-beta primer mix. TCRdb analysed the 5' RACE reads with MiXCR anew, one entry per CDR3 protein. The top ten clones hold around 3% of a sample with roughly 800,000 distinct CDR3 sequences, more than 25% of them seen once. In its sample, this clonotype was seen a few times. One end of the junction fails to match germline, which may point to a read error. This CDR3 is 19 amino acids long. Germline assignment: CDR1 SGHRS and CDR2 YFSETQ. The same sample was also used in a study of T cells of mothers and their children. That publication notes: The analysis detected no persistent microchimeric T cell clones.

This receptor was obtained from a boy aged 5 to 17 in good health. Sequencing was performed on blood. The chain recombines TRBV5-1 with TRBJ2-1, with TRBD2 matching 13 bases. CDR3 region: CASSPMSTGTSGTYNERFF. For the CDR3, the DNA is TGCGCCAGCAGCCCTATGTCTACGGGGACTAGCGGGACCTACAATGAGCGGTTCTTC.